The rows below give T cell receptor beta chains drawn from one sample of a study of control samples from healthy donors and cancer patients. Only in-frame clones appear in the TCRdb table, and some are missing; sequencing was by immunoSEQ multiplex PCR. The repertoire includes roughly 130,000 clones, about 93% of them detected once, and more than 1.5% sits in the top ten. The material sequenced was PBMCs. These receptors came from a man in his fifties with head and neck cancer. Both conserved end residues are part of each CDR3. D genes are given only for firm matches. The size entry is marked missing in some rows and otherwise reads once, few, many or a size class.

j_gene | d_gene | abundance | v_gene | CDR3nt | CDR3aa
TRBJ2-1 | TRBD2 | - | TRBV7-6 | TGTGCCAGCAGCACAGCGGGGGGCTCGGGGAGTGAGCAGTTCTTC | CASSTAGGSGSEQFF
TRBJ2-7 | - | - | TRBV3-1/TRBV3-2 | TGTGCCAGCAGCCCAGTAAGGGAATTCTACGAGCAGTACTTC | CASSPVREFYEQYF
TRBJ2-5 | TRBD2 | once | TRBV6-5 | TGTGCCAGCAGTTCCGGGACTAGCGGATACCAAGAGACCCAGTACTTC | CASSSGTSGYQETQYF
TRBJ2-3 | TRBD1 | - | TRBV5-1 | TGCGCCAGCGCAAAGGACAGGGAGACAGATACGCAGTATTTT | CASAKDRETDTQYF
TRBJ2-7 | - | once | TRBV19 | TGTGCCAGTAGTATTAGGGACTCTTGGTACGAGCAGTACTTC | CASSIRDSWYEQYF
TRBJ2-1 | - | once | TRBV4-1 | TGCGCCAGCAGCCATAATGGTGAGCAGTTCTTC | CASSHNGEQFF
TRBJ2-7 | TRBD2 | - | TRBV5-4 | TGTGCCAGCAGCTGGGGGACTAGCGGGTCCTACGAGCAGTACTTC | CASSWGTSGSYEQYF
TRBJ1-3 | TRBD1 | - | TRBV19 | TGTGCCAGTACTCGACAGGGGTACTCTGGAAACACCATATATTTT | CASTRQGYSGNTIYF
TRBJ1-3 | - | - | TRBV19 | TGTGCCAGTAGTACGAGGAACACCATATATTTT | CASSTRNTIYF
TRBJ2-3 | TRBD1 | - | TRBV24-1 | TGTGCCACCAGTGACCACGGGGACAGAACCACAGATACGCAGTATTTT | CATSDHGDRTTDTQYF
TRBJ2-5 | TRBD2 | - | TRBV27 | TGTGCCAGCAGTATCCGCCGGACTAGCGGGGGCCTGTCCTTGGACCAAGAGACCCAGTACTTC | CASSIRRTSGGLSLDQETQYF
TRBJ1-5 | - | - | TRBV2 | TGTGCCAGCAGTCGGGGGGGCGCGGGACAGCCCCAGCATTTT | CASSRGGAGQPQHF
TRBJ2-2 | - | - | TRBV7-3 | TGTGCCAGCAGCTCCCGGGGAAGGACTACCGGGGAGCTGTTTTTT | CASSSRGRTTGELFF
TRBJ2-3 | - | - | TRBV11-2 | TGTGCCAGCAGCTTTCTAGGGTTGGCAGATACGCAGTATTTT | CASSFLGLADTQYF
TRBJ1-5 | - | - | TRBV7-8 | TGTGCCAGCAGCTTTAATCTGGACCAGCCCCAGCATTTT | CASSFNLDQPQHF
TRBJ2-1 | TRBD2 | - | TRBV7-2 | TGTGCCAGCATAGCGGGGGGCCCTAGCTCCTACAATGAGCAGTTCTTC | CASIAGGPSSYNEQFF
TRBJ1-1 | TRBD1 | once | TRBV6-1 | TGTGCCAGCAGTGTCCTACAGGGGGCCGCGAACACTGAAGCTTTCTTT | CASSVLQGAANTEAFF
TRBJ2-1 | - | once | TRBV7-9 | TGTGCCAGCACCACTTTGGGACGTTGGCAGTTCTTC | CASTTLGRWQFF
TRBJ1-2 | - | - | TRBV9 | TGTGCCAGCGGGCAGGGGAACTATGGCTACACCTTC | CASGQGNYGYTF
TRBJ1-2 | - | - | TRBV10-2 | TGCGCCAGCAGTGCTTACCCGGGGGACTATGGCTACACCTTC | CASSAYPGDYGYTF
TRBJ2-3 | - | - | TRBV6-2/TRBV6-3 | TGTGCCAGCAGTTACCCCCTCGGGACCCCCAAGGGGGATACGCAGTATTTT | CASSYPLGTPKGDTQYF
TRBJ2-5 | TRBD1 | - | TRBV5-1 | TGCGCCAGCAGCGCCACTCCGGGGACAGGGCCAGAGACCCAGTACTTC | CASSATPGTGPETQYF
TRBJ1-1 | - | - | TRBV4-1 | TGCGCCAGCAGCCAACCGGGACGGGGGAACACTGAAGCTTTCTTT | CASSQPGRGNTEAFF
TRBJ1-1 | TRBD1 | - | TRBV11-1 | TGTGCCAGCAGCTTCAGGCAGGGGGCGTTCGCTGAAGCTTTCTTT | CASSFRQGAFAEAFF
TRBJ1-2 | - | - | TRBV2 | TGTGCCAGCAGAGACCGGCGCGACCGCGGCTACACCTTC | CASRDRRDRGYTF
TRBJ1-5 | TRBD1 | once | TRBV7-2 | TGTGCCAGCAGTCTCCGGGACAGGGTTGTATCGGTTGGCAATCAGCCCCAGCATTTT | CASSLRDRVVSVGNQPQHF
TRBJ2-5 | TRBD1 | - | TRBV29-1 | TGCAGCGCCTCGGACAGGGGGATACAAGAGACCCAGTACTTC | CSASDRGIQETQYF
TRBJ1-1 | TRBD1 | - | TRBV6-4 | TGTGCCAGCAGCCGGGACAGGGGGGACACTGAAGCTTTCTTT | CASSRDRGDTEAFF
TRBJ2-2 | TRBD2 | - | TRBV7-9 | TGTGCCAGCAGCTTAAGAACGGGGGGGCGCACCGGGGAGCTGTTTTTT | CASSLRTGGRTGELFF
TRBJ2-7 | - | once | TRBV30 | TGTGCCTGGAGTTCGCTCTCTACAGGATCTATTGGCGAGCAGTACTTC | CAWSSLSTGSIGEQYF
TRBJ2-3 | - | - | TRBV12-3/TRBV12-4 | TGTGCCAGCAGTTTATCTACCTCAGATACGCAGTATTTT | CASSLSTSDTQYF
TRBJ2-7 | - | - | TRBV5-1 | TGCGCCAGCAGAAGTACAGGGAAACCCTACGAGCAGTACTTC | CASRSTGKPYEQYF
TRBJ2-7 | - | - | TRBV6-5 | TGTGCCAGCGCCACTTACGAGCAGTACTTC | CASATYEQYF
TRBJ1-3 | - | once | TRBV30 | TGTGCCTGGGGTTCCGGGGCAGGCGACGGAAACACCATATATTTT | CAWGSGAGDGNTIYF
TRBJ2-7 | - | once | TRBV19 | TGTGCCAGTAGTAGGCAATATACCCCCGCCTACGAGCAGTACTTC | CASSRQYTPAYEQYF
TRBJ1-2 | - | - | TRBV5-4 | TGTGCCAGCAGCTTGGTCCGGGGCGTCTACTATGGCTACACCTTC | CASSLVRGVYYGYTF
TRBJ2-5 | - | - | TRBV5-6 | TGTGCCAGCAGCTTTAGGGATAGGGGGGAGACCCAGTACTTC | CASSFRDRGETQYF
TRBJ2-2 | - | - | TRBV15 | TGTGCCACCAGCAGACCCCGCCTGGGGGCCGGGGAGCTGTTTTTT | CATSRPRLGAGELFF
TRBJ1-1 | - | - | TRBV5-1 | TGCGCCAGCAGTGTGGGTCTAATTAACACTGAAGCTTTCTTT | CASSVGLINTEAFF
TRBJ1-5 | - | - | TRBV28 | TGTGCCAGCAGTTTGGAGATCCTCCCCCAGCATTTT | CASSLEILPQHF
TRBJ2-5 | TRBD2 | - | TRBV4-3 | TGCGCCAGCAGCCGAGCGGGGGTGGCCGGGGAGACCCAGTACTTC | CASSRAGVAGETQYF
TRBJ1-2 | - | - | TRBV5-1 | TGCGCCAGCAGCTTATCGGCCGCTCCTAACTATGGCTACACCTTC | CASSLSAAPNYGYTF
TRBJ2-7 | - | - | TRBV6-2/TRBV6-3 | TGTGCCAGCAGTTACCAGGCAGAATACGAGCAGTACTTC | CASSYQAEYEQYF
TRBJ1-1 | TRBD1 | - | TRBV9 | TGTGCCAGCAGCGCGGAGTGGGACAGATACACTGAAGCTTTCTTT | CASSAEWDRYTEAFF
TRBJ1-1 | - | - | TRBV6-5 | TGTGCCAGCGGCCGACGAGGGAACACTGAAGCTTTCTTT | CASGRRGNTEAFF
TRBJ2-7 | TRBD2 | - | TRBV7-2 | TGTGCCAGCAGCTTAATGCCGGGACTAGCGGCCTACGAGCAGTACTTC | CASSLMPGLAAYEQYF
TRBJ1-5 | - | - | TRBV3-1/TRBV3-2 | TGTGCCAGCAGCCGGGGAGGGGGGATTCAGCCCCAGCATTTT | CASSRGGGIQPQHF
TRBJ2-7 | - | - | TRBV5-8 | TGTGCCAGCAGCTTGGGGGGGGAGACAGGGCCCACTTCCTACGAGCAGTACTTC | CASSLGGETGPTSYEQYF
TRBJ1-1 | - | - | TRBV4-2 | TGTGCCAGCAGCCAAGGCGATAGGAACACTGAAGCTTTCTTT | CASSQGDRNTEAFF
TRBJ2-7 | TRBD2 | - | TRBV19 | TGTGCCAGTAGGGGCGGGGGAAGGAACGAGCAGTACTTC | CASRGGGRNEQYF
TRBJ2-3 | - | - | TRBV28 | TGTGCCAGCAGTTTATTAGACTCGCGAGATACGCAGTATTTT | CASSLLDSRDTQYF
TRBJ2-7 | - | - | TRBV28 | TGTGCCAGCAGTTTAGGGTTATTTGGGGGTTCCTACGAGCAGTACTTC | CASSLGLFGGSYEQYF
TRBJ1-1 | - | - | TRBV4-2 | TGTGCCAGCAGCCCAGCCTCAGGACGGGACACTGAAGCTTTCTTT | CASSPASGRDTEAFF